The 7 T cell receptor beta chains presented below share a single source sample, sequenced in a study of primary melanoma T cells and metastatic recurrence. Sequenced by immunoSEQ multiplex PCR; TCRdb stores in-frame clones only, minus some. Its listing shows roughly 30 clones. Sequencing input: melanoma tumor tissue. All receptors derive from a human donor with melanoma.

The gene calls are TRBV18 and TRBJ1-4; 8 bases map to TRBD1. This CDR3 region has 13 residues. CDR1 is KGHSH, CDR2 LQKENI, per germline. V lost 6 bases, J lost 8 bases, and 5 bases stayed unmatched. The CDR3 protein is CASSYGQGEKLFF. The CDR3 DNA reads TGTGCCAGCTCCTACGGACAGGGCGAAAAACTGTTTTTT.

The genes are TRBV5-1 and TRBJ1-2, with TRBD1 matching 10 bases. The CDR3 spans 14 residues. With 4 bases clipped from V and 6 bases from J, the junction kept 6 bases outside the gene matches. Germline loops: CDR1 SGHRS, CDR2 YFSETQ. In DNA, the CDR3 is TGCGCCAGCAGCCTACGGACAGGGGGTGATGGCTACACCTTC. Encoded protein: CASSLRTGGDGYTF.

A word on this clone: The junction and the germline gene differ at one end; a read error may be behind it. The chain combines TRBV11-3 with TRBJ2-7; 8 nucleotides line up with TRBD2. The germline CDR1 and CDR2 sequences are SGHNT and YENEEA. This CDR3 has 17 amino acids. The CDR3 protein is CASSLGLGSGGAYEQYF. CDR3 nucleotides: TGTGCCAGCAGCTTAGGGCTGGGAAGCGGGGGTGCCTACGAGCAGTATTTC.

The chain combines TRBV6-8 with TRBJ2-5, with D possibly matching TRBD1 (6 bases). V lost 5 bases and J lost 3, with 10 bases in between. The germline CDR1 and CDR2 sequences are MNHGY and SAAAGT. CDR3 length equals 13 residues. The CDR3 nucleotides are TGTGCCAGCAGTCCCCCAGGGGAAGAGACCCAGTACTTC. It yields the protein CASSPPGEETQYF.

This rearrangement joins TRBV6-8 to TRBJ1-2, with D unclear. CDR3 length equals 12 residues. The V end was cut by 10 bases, the J end by 3 bases, with 12 bases between. Germline V CDR1 and CDR2: MNHGY, SAAAGT. CDR3 DNA sequence: TGTGCCATCAATAGCGTCTACTATGGCTACACCTTC. Translated, it gives CAINSVYYGYTF.

The chain combines TRBV11-3 with TRBJ2-2; TRBD2 is a possible D gene (5 bases). V gave up 5 bases and J gave up 7 bases, with 14 bases separating them. The germline V gene encodes CDR1 SGHNT and CDR2 YENEEA. The CDR3 runs to 14 residues. The CDR3 DNA is TGTGCCAGCAGCCTCATACTAGTGGGCGGGGAGCTGTTTTTT. Translating it yields CASSLILVGGELFF. The whole variable domain, filled in from reference TRBV11-3 and TRBJ2-2, reads EAGVVQSPRYKIIEKKQPVAFWCNPISGHNTLYWYLQNLGQGPELLIRYENEEAVDDSQLPKDRFSAERLKGVDSTLKIQPAELGDSAVYLCASSLILVGGELFFGEGSRLTVL.

The count of this clone is one. A read error may account for a junction end that differs from germline. The genes are TRBV6-8 and TRBJ2-1; 16 bases agree with TRBD2. Germline CDR1 is MNHGY and CDR2 is SAAAGT. The CDR3 has 19 amino acids. CDR3 coding DNA: TGTGCTAGCAGCGTTACCGGGACTAGCGGGGGGGTCGAGGACAATGAGCAGTTCTTC. Amino acids: CASSVTGTSGGVEDNEQFF.